This T cell receptor beta chain was obtained from a study of identical twins. A universal primer site came from template switching; cDNA carried unique molecular identifiers. TCRdb re-called the 5' RACE reads through MiXCR, storing one row per CDR3 protein. Among about 700,000 distinct CDR3 sequences, approximately 9% were seen once, and the ten largest hold roughly 0.9%. The V gene lost 0 bases and the J gene lost 6 bases, with 3 bases spanning the gap. Germline CDR1 and CDR2: WSHSY and SAAADI. This CDR3 region has 12 residues. The same data also contributed to another study, on yellow fever vaccine responses in identical twins.

The sample was PBMCs. The sequence was obtained from a woman younger than 35 in good health. V and J are TRBV10-2 and TRBJ2-1; D is unclear. The CDR3 DNA follows: TGCGCCAGCAGTGAGTCTGCCAATGAGCAGTTCTTC. Residues: CASSESANEQFF.